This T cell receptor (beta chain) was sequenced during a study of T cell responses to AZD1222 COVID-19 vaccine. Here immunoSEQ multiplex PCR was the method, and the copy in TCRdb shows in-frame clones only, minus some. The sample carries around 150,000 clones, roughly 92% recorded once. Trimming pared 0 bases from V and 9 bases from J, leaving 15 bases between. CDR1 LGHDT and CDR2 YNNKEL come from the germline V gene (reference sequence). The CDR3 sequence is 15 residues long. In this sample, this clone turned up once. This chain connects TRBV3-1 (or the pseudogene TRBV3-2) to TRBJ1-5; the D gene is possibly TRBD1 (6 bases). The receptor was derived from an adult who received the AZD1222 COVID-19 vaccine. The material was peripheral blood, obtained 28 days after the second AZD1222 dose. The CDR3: CASSQDWGGRGPQHF. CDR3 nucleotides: TGTGCCAGCAGCCAAGATTGGGGGGGCCGGGGGCCCCAGCATTTT.